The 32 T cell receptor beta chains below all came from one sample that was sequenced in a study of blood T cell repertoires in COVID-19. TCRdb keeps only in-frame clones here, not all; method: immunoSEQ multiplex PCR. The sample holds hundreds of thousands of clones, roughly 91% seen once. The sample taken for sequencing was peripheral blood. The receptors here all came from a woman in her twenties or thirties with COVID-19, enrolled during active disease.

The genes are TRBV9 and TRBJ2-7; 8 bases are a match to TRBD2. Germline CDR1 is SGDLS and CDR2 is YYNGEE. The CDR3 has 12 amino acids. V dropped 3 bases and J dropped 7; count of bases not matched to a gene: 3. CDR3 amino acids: CASSAGLEEQYF. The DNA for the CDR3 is TGTGCCAGCAGCGCGGGACTAGAGGAGCAGTACTTC.

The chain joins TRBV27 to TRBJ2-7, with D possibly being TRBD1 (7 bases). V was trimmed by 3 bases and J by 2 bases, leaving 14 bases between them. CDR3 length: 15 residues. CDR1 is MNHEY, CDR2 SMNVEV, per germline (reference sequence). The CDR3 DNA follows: TGTGCCAGCAGTTTCGCCGGAGGGGGCACCTACGAGCAGTACTTC. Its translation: CASSFAGGGTYEQYF.

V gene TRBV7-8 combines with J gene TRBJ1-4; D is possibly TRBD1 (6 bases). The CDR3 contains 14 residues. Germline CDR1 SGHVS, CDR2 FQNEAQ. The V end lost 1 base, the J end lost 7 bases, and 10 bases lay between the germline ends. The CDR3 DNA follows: TGTGCCAGCAGCTTAGTTGGGGGCGGTGAAAAACTGTTTTTT. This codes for CASSLVGGGEKLFF.

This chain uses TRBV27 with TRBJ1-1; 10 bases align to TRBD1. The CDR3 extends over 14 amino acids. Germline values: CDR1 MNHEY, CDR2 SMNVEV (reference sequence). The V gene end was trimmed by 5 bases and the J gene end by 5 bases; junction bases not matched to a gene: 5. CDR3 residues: CASSATGGGTEAFF. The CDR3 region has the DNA TGTGCCAGCAGTGCGACAGGGGGCGGTACTGAAGCTTTCTTT.

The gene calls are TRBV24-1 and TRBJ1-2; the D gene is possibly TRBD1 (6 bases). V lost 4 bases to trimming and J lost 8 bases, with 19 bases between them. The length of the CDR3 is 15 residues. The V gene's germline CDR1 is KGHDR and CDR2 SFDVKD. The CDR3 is CATSEATTGTRGYTF. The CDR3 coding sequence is TGTGCCACCAGTGAGGCTACAACAGGGACGAGAGGCTACACCTTC.

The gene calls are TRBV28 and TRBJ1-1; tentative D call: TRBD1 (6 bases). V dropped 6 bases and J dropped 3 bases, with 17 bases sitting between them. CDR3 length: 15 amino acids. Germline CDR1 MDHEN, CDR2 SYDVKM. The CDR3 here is CASSLRGRGDTEAFF. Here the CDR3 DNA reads TGTGCCAGCAGCCTTAGAGGGAGGGGGGACACTGAAGCTTTCTTT.

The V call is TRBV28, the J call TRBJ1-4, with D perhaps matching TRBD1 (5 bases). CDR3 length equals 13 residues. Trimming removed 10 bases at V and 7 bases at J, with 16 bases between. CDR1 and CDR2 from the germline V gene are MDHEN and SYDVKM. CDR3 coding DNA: TGTGCCATCAGGCGGGGGAGGGGTGAAAAACTGTTTTTT. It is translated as CAIRRGRGEKLFF.

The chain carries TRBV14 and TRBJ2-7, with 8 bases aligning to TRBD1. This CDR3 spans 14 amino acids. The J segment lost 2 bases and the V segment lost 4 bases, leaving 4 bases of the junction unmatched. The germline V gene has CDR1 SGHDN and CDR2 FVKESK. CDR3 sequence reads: CASSLAGGTYEQYF. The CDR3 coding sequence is TGTGCCAGCAGCCTAGCAGGGGGCACCTACGAGCAGTACTTC.

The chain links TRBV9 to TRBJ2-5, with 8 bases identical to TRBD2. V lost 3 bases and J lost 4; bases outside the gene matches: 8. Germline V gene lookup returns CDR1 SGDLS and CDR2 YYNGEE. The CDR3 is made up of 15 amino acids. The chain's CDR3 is CASSEGPGGAETQYF. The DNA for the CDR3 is TGTGCCAGCAGCGAGGGACCCGGGGGGGCAGAGACCCAGTACTTC.

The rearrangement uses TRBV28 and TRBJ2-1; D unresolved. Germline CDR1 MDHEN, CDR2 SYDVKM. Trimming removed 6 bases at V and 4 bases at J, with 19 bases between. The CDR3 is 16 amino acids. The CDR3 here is CASSLLGTTSYNEQFF. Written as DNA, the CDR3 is TGTGCCAGCAGCCTGCTGGGCACAACATCATACAATGAGCAGTTCTTC.

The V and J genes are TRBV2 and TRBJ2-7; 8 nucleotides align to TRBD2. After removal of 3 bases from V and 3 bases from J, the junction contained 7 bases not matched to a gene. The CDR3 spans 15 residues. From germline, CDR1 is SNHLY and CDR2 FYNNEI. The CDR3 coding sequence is TGTGCCAGCAGTGACGCGGGGGGAGGTTACTACGAGCAGTACTTC. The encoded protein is CASSDAGGGYYEQYF.

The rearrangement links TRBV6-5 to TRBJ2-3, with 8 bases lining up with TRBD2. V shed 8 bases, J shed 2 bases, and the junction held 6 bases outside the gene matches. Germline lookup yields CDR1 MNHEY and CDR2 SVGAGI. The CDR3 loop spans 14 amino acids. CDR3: CASRSGGSTDTQYF. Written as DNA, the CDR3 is TGTGCCAGCCGGAGCGGGGGATCCACAGATACGCAGTATTTT.

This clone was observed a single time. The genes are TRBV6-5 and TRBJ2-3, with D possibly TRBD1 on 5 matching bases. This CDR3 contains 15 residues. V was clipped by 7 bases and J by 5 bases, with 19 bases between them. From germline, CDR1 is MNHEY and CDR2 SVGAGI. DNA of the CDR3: TGTGCCAGCAATCCCCCTCAGGGCCTTAGAGATACGCAGTATTTT. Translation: CASNPPQGLRDTQYF.

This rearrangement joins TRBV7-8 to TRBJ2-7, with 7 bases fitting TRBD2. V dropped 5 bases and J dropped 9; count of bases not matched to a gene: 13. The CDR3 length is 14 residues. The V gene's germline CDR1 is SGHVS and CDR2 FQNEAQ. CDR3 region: CASSPSGGKDSQYV. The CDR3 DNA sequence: TGTGCCAGCAGCCCTTCCGGGGGGAAGGACTCGCAGTACGTC.

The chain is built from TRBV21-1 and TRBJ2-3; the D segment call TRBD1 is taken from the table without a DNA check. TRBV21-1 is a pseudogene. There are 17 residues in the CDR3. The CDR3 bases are TGTGCCAGCAGCAAACTTCAGGGACAGGGGGTACCAGATACGCAGTATTTT. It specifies CASSKLQGQGVPDTQYF.

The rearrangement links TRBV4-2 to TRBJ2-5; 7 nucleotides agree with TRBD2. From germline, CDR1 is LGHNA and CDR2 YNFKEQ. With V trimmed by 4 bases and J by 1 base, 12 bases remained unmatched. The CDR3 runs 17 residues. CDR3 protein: CASSPRGWIAGQETQYF. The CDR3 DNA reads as TGTGCCAGCAGCCCCCGAGGGTGGATAGCGGGCCAAGAGACCCAGTACTTC.

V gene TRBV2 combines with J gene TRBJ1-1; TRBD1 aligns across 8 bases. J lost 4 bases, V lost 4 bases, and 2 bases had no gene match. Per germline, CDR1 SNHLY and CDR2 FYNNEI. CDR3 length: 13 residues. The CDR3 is CASSAQGVTEAFF. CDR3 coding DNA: TGTGCCAGCAGTGCACAGGGGGTCACTGAAGCTTTCTTT.

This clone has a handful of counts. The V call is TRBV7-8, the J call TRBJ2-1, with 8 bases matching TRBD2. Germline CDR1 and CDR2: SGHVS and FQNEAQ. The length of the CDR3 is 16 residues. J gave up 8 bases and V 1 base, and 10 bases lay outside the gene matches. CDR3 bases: TGTGCCAGCAGCTTAGAGTATCGGGGGGGCAGGGATGAGCAGTTCTTC. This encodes CASSLEYRGGRDEQFF. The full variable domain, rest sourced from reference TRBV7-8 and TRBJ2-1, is GAGVSQSPRYKVAKRGQDVALRCDPISGHVSLFWYQQALGQGPEFLTYFQNEAQLDKSGLPSDRFFAERPEGSVSTLKIQRTQQEDSAVYLCASSLEYRGGRDEQFFGPGTRLTVL.

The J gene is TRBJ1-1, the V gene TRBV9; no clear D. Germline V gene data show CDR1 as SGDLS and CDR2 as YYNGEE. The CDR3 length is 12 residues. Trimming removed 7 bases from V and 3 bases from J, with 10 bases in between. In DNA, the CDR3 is TGTGCCAGCGGGCCCCCCGACACTGAAGCTTTCTTT. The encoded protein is CASGPPDTEAFF.

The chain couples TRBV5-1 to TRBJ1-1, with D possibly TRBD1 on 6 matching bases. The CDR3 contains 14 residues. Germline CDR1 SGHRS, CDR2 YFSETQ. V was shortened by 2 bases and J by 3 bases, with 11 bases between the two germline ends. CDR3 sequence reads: CASSLTGIYTEAFF. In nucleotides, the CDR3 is TGCGCCAGCAGCTTAACAGGGATCTACACTGAAGCTTTCTTT.

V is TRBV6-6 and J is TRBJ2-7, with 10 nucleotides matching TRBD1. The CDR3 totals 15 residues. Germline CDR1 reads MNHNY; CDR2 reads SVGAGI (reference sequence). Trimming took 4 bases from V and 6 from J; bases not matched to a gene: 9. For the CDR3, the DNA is TGTGCCAGCAGTTCTTCCGGGACAGGGGTGGCCGAGCAGTACGTC. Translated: CASSSSGTGVAEQYV.

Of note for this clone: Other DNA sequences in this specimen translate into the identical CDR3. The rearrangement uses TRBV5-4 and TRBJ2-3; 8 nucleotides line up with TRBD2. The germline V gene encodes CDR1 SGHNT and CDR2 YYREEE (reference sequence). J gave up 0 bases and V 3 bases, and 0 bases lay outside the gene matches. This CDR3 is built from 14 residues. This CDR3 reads CASSSGGSTDTQYF. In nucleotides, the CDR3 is TGTGCCAGCAGCTCGGGGGGGAGCACAGATACGCAGTATTTT.

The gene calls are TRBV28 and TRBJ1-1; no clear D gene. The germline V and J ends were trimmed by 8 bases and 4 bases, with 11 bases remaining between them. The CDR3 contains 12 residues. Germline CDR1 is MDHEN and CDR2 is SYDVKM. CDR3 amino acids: CASGEVGTEAFF. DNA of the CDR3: TGTGCCAGCGGAGAAGTGGGCACTGAAGCTTTCTTT.

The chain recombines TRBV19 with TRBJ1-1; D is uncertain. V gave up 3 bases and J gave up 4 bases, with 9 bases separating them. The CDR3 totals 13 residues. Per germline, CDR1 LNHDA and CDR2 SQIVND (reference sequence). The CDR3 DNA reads TGTGCCAGTAGTATGTCGGGGTCCACTGAAGCTTTCTTT. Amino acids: CASSMSGSTEAFF.

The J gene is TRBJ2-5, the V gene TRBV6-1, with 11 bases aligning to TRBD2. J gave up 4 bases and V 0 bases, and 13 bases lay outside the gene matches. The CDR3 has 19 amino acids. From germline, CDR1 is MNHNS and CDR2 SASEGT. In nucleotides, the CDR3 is TGTGCCAGCAGTGAAGCGATTAGCGGGGGGGCCGGGGCCTTAGAGACCCAGTACTTC. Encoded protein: CASSEAISGGAGALETQYF.

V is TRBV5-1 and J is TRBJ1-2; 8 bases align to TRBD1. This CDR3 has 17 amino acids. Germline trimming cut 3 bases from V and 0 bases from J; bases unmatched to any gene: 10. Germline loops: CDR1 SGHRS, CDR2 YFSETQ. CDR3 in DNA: TGCGCCAGCAGCTCCTGGACAGGGATAAGAGCTAACTATGGCTACACCTTC. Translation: CASSSWTGIRANYGYTF.

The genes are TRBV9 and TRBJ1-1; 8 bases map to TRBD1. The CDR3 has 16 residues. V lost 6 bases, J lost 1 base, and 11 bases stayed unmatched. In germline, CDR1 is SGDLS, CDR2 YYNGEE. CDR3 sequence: CASTPSTGAGNTEAFF. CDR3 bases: TGTGCCAGCACCCCTTCGACAGGGGCTGGGAACACTGAAGCTTTCTTT.

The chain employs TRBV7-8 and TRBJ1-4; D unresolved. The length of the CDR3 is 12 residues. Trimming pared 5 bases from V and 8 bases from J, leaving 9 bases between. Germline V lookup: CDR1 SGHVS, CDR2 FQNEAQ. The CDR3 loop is CASSQTPEKLFF. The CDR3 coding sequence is TGTGCCAGCAGCCAGACACCGGAAAAACTGTTTTTT.

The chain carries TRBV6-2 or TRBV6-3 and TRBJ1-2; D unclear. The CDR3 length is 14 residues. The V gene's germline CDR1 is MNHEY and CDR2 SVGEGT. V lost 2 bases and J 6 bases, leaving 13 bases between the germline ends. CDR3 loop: CASSYPAAGDGYTF. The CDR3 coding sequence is TGTGCCAGCAGTTACCCCGCGGCCGGGGATGGCTACACCTTC.

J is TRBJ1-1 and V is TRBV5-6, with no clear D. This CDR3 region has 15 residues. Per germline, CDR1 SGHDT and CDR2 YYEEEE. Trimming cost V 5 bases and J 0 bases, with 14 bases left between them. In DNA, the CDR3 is TGTGCCAGCAGAACGCGTCTCACGGTGAACACTGAAGCTTTCTTT. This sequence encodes CASRTRLTVNTEAFF.

The CDR3 reads CASSVSASGDFSYEQYF. In DNA, the CDR3 is TGTGCCAGCAGTGTCTCGGCTAGCGGGGACTTCTCCTACGAGCAGTACTTC. The gene calls are TRBV2 and TRBJ2-7, with 9 bases aligning to TRBD2. V lost 4 bases and J lost 0; bases outside the gene matches: 10. The CDR3 spans 17 residues. Germline CDR1 and CDR2: SNHLY and FYNNEI. Full variable domain (outside the CDR3, taken from reference TRBV2 and TRBJ2-7): EPEVTQTPSHQVTQMGQEVILRCVPISNHLYFYWYRQILGQKVEFLVSFYNNEISEKSEIFDDQFSVERPDGSNFTLKIRSTKLEDSAMYFCASSVSASGDFSYEQYFGPGTRLTVT.

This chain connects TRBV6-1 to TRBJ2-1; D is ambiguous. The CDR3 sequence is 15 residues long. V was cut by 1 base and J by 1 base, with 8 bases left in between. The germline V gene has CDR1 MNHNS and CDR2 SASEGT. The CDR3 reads CASSEEKLSYNEQFF. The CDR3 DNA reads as TGTGCCAGCAGTGAAGAGAAGCTTTCCTACAATGAGCAGTTCTTC.